This T cell receptor beta chain was captured in a study of shared clonotypes between healthy human individuals. Whole-study findings and limits: Roughly 5.3% of naive CD4 clonotypes were common to a handful of donors.

As processed by the authors: Filtering differed because ImmunoSEQ produced junction-only sequences that carried no quality scores. Repertoires were generated with immunoSEQ multiplex PCR, while TCRdb's copy carries only in-frame clones and drops some. Clonal size and the V and J genes are those of that table, whereas D and trimming came from the DNA. The data hold over a million clones, with around 78% observed a single time. As for this clone: Its antigen is unidentified.

The CDR3 consists of 11 residues. Germline-derived CDR1 and CDR2 are GTSNPN and SVGIG (reference sequence). V lost 1 base, J lost 5 bases, and 6 bases lay in between. The chain employs TRBV30 and TRBJ2-7; D gene unclear. Sequenced: memory CD4+ T cells from PBMCs. This sample's subset: CD45RA-negative fraction. The clonotype comes from a man aged 18 to 30 in good health. Some clones in this sample may be carry-over from other donors' samples. The DNA of the CDR3 is TGTGCCTGGAGTGATGACAACGAGCAGTACTTC. Its translation is CAWSDDNEQYF.